This T cell receptor beta chain was captured by sequencing in a study of technical replicates of blood from a few donors. TCRdb's copy holds only in-frame clones and misses some; the assay was immunoSEQ multiplex PCR. The sample lists over 75,000 clones, 97% occurring once. CDR3 size: 13 residues. V was trimmed by 5 bases and J by 6 bases, leaving 11 bases between them. The germline CDR1 and CDR2 sequences are MNHEY and SMNVEV (reference sequence). The chain is built from TRBV27 and TRBJ1-5; possible D gene TRBD1, 5 bases. The sequenced material came from T cells isolated from PBMCs. The TCR was taken from a human donor in good health. The CDR3 reads CASSTRAAQPQHF. For the CDR3, the DNA is TGTGCCAGCAGTACCAGGGCGGCTCAGCCCCAGCATTTT.